This passage covers 5 T cell receptor beta chains from one sample sequenced in a study of blood T cell repertoires in COVID-19. TCRdb keeps only in-frame clones here, not all; method: immunoSEQ multiplex PCR. The table shows about 270,000 clones, with roughly 85% occurring only once. Input material: PBMCs or T cells enriched from blood (not recorded which). Source of these receptors: a woman in her fifties or sixties with acute COVID-19.

This chain uses TRBV7-2 with TRBJ2-5; D perhaps matches TRBD2 (6 bases). The CDR3 spans 14 residues. Looked up from germline, CDR1 is SGHTA and CDR2 is FQGNSA. V was trimmed by 5 bases and J by 0 bases, leaving 10 bases between them. The CDR3 loop is CASSLRGYQETQYF. The CDR3 DNA reads TGTGCCAGCAGCCTGCGGGGCTACCAAGAGACCCAGTACTTC.

V and J are TRBV7-2 and TRBJ1-5, with 8 positions matching TRBD1. V shed 5 bases, J shed 8 bases, and the junction held 5 bases outside the gene matches. This CDR3 has 13 amino acids. Per the germline V gene, CDR1 is SGHTA and CDR2 is FQGNSA. The DNA of the CDR3 is TGTGCCAGCAGCAAAGGACAGGGCGAGCCCCAGCATTTT. This translates into CASSKGQGEPQHF.

The chain combines TRBV25-1 with TRBJ2-6; no reliable D call. Per the germline V gene, CDR1 is MGHDK and CDR2 is SYGVNS. CDR3 length equals 15 residues. V gave up 2 bases and J gave up 2 bases, with 7 bases separating them. The CDR3 region has the DNA TGTGCCAGCAGTGAACGGGTGACTGGGGCCAACGTCCTGACTTTC. This gives the protein CASSERVTGANVLTF.

The rearrangement joins TRBV6-2 or TRBV6-3 to TRBJ1-1; D is unclear. Germline V gene data show CDR1 as MNHEY and CDR2 as SVGEGT. This CDR3 is 12 amino acids long. Trimming removed 5 bases at V and 3 bases at J, with 7 bases between. The CDR3 DNA reads TGTGCCAGCAGTGGAGGGTACACTGAAGCTTTCTTT. Translated: CASSGGYTEAFF.

This chain links TRBV4-3 with TRBJ1-2; a weak D match, TRBD1 (5 bases). Deletions cut 4 bases from V and 7 bases from J, with 16 bases between. CDR1 and CDR2 from the germline V gene are LGHNA and YSLEER. This CDR3 has 14 residues. The CDR3 sequence is CASSPGDTGSGYTF. The CDR3 bases are TGCGCCAGCAGCCCGGGGGATACAGGCTCTGGCTACACCTTC.